The entry that follows covers one T cell receptor (beta chain) sequence. This sample stems from a study of siplizumab effects on memory and regulatory T cells. Method: immunoSEQ multiplex PCR; TCRdb's copy keeps in-frame clones and lacks some. Found here are approximately 100,000 clones, over 90% of them singletons; the top ten hold roughly 0.64%. What was sequenced was Tregs sorted from blood. The TCR sequence derives from a human donor in good health.

CDR3 loop: CAIRPTGAGNTIYF. The DNA of the CDR3 is TGTGCCATCAGACCCACAGGGGCTGGAAACACCATATATTTT. This rearrangement joins TRBV10-3 to TRBJ1-3; 7 nucleotides line up with TRBD1. Trimming took 6 bases from V and 2 from J; bases not matched to a gene: 4. CDR1 is ENHRY and CDR2 is SYGVKD in the germline V gene. This CDR3 is built from 14 residues.